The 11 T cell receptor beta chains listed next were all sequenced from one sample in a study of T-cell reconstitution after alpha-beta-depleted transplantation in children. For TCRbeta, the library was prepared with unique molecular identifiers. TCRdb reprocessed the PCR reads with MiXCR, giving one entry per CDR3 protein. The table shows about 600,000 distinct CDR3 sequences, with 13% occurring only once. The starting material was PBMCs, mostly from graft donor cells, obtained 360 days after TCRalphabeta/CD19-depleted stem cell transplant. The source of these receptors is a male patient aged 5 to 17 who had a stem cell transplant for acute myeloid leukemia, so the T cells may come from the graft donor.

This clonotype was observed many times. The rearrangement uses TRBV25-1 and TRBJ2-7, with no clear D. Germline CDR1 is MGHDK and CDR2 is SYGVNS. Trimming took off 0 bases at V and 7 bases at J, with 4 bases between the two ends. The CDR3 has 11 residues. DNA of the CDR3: TGTGCCAGCAGTGAATACAGGGAGCAGTACTTC. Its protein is CASSEYREQYF.

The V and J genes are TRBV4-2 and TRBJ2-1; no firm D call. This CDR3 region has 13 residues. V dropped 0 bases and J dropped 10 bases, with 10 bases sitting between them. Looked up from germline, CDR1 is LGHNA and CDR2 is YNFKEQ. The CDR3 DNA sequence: TGTGCCAGCAGCCAAGATCGAACGCCAGAGCAGTTCTTC. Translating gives CASSQDRTPEQFF.

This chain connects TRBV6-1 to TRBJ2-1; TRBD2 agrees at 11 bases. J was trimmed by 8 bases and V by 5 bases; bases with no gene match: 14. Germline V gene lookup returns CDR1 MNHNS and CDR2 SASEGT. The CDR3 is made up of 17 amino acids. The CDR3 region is CASSRLAGGDITHEQFF. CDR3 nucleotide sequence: TGTGCCAGCAGTCGTCTAGCGGGAGGCGATATTACCCATGAGCAGTTCTTC.

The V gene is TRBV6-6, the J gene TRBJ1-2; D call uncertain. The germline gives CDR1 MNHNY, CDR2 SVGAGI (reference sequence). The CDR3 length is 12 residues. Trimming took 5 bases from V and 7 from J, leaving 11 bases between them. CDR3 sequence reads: CASSAPESGYTF. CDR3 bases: TGTGCCAGCAGTGCCCCGGAAAGTGGCTACACCTTC.

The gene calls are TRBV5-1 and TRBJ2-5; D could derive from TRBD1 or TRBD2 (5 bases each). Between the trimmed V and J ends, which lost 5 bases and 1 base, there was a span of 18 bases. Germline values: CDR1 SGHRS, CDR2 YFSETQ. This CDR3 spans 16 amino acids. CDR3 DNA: TGCGCCAGCAGTACCGGGGCATCCACCCTCCAAGAGACCCAGTACTTC. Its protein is CASSTGASTLQETQYF.

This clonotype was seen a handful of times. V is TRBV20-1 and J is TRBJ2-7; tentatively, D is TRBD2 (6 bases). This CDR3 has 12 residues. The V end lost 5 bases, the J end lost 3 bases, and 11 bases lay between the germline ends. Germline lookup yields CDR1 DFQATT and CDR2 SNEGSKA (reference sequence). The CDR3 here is CSAWEENYEQYF. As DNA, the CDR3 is TGCAGTGCTTGGGAGGAGAACTACGAGCAGTACTTC.

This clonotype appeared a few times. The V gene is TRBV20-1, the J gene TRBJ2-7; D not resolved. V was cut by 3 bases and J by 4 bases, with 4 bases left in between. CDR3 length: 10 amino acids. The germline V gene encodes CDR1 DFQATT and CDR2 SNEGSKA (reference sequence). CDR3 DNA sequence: TGCAGTGCTAGTCAATACGAGCAGTACTTC. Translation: CSASQYEQYF.

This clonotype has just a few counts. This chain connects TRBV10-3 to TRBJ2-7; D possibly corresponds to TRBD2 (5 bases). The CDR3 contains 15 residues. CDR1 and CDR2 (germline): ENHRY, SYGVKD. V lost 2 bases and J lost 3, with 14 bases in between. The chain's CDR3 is CAISEPRTLNYEQYF. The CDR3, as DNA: TGTGCCATCAGTGAGCCAAGGACTTTAAACTACGAGCAGTACTTC.

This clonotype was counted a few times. This chain's CDR3 is CAISSLSLNNEQFF. CDR3 bases: TGTGCCATCAGTTCCTTGTCGCTCAACAATGAGCAGTTCTTC. This sequence joins TRBV10-3 and TRBJ2-1; D gene ambiguous. Per germline, CDR1 ENHRY and CDR2 SYGVKD. This CDR3 is built from 14 residues. V was trimmed by 5 bases and J by 5 bases, leaving 13 bases between them.

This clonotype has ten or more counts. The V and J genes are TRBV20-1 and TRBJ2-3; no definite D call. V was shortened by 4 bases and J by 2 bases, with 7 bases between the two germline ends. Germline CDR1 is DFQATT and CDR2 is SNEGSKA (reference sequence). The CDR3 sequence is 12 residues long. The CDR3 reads CSATEFTDTQYF. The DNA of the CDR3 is TGCAGTGCTACAGAGTTCACAGATACGCAGTATTTT.

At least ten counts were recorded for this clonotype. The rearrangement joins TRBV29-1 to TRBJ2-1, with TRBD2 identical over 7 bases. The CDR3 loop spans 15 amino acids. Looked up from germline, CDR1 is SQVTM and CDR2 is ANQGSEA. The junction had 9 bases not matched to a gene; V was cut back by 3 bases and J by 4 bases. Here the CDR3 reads CSVEGELAPYNEQFF. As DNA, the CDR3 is TGCAGCGTTGAGGGGGAACTAGCGCCTTACAATGAGCAGTTCTTC.